A single sample gave rise to the 18 T cell receptor beta chains below, sequenced in a study of shared clonotypes between healthy human individuals. CD45RO-negative CD8 cells positively selected for CCR7 made up the naive population, which excluded terminally differentiated effector memory CD45RA+ cells. Data came from immunoSEQ multiplex PCR; TCRdb stores just in-frame clones and leaves some out. The sample has millions of clones, about 95% seen once. Sequencing was performed on naive CD8+ T cells sorted from blood. These receptors were collected from a man aged 18-30 years in good health.

The gene calls are TRBV19 and TRBJ2-7; D gene uncertain. Per the germline V gene, CDR1 is LNHDA and CDR2 is SQIVND (reference sequence). The germline V and J ends were trimmed by 5 bases and 0 bases, with 8 bases remaining between them. This CDR3 is built from 13 residues. DNA of the CDR3: TGTGCCAGTAGTCGCAAGAGCTCCTACGAGCAGTACTTC. This translates into CASSRKSSYEQYF.

This clone is a singleton in its sample. The V call is TRBV5-5, the J call TRBJ1-2; 10 positions match TRBD1. Trimming took 0 bases from V and 4 from J; bases not matched to a gene: 6. Germline V gives CDR1 SGHKS, CDR2 YYEKEE (reference sequence). The CDR3 consists of 16 residues. CDR3 sequence: CASSLGQGAIPYGYTF. The CDR3 DNA reads TGTGCCAGCAGCTTGGGACAGGGGGCGATACCCTATGGCTACACCTTC. Based on the CDR3 plus reference TRBV5-5 and TRBJ1-2, the full variable domain is DAGVTQSPTHLIKTRGQQVTLRCSPISGHKSVSWYQQVLGQGPQFIFQYYEKEERGRGNFPDRFSARQFPNYSSELNVNALLLGDSALYLCASSLGQGAIPYGYTFGSGTRLTVV.

J is TRBJ2-2 and V is TRBV6-1; the D gene is possibly TRBD2 (5 bases). Per germline, CDR1 MNHNS and CDR2 SASEGT. The ends were cut back, 4 bases at V and 1 base at J, with 13 bases in the middle. This CDR3 is 16 amino acids long. The CDR3, as DNA: TGTGCCAGCAGTGGGATTTTGAGGGTGAACACCGGGGAGCTGTTTTTT. Amino acids: CASSGILRVNTGELFF.

In DNA form, the CDR3 reads TGTGCCAGCAGTGATGCCTACGAGCAGTACTTC. Protein: CASSDAYEQYF. V and J are TRBV27 and TRBJ2-7; D uncertain. The V and J ends lost 5 bases and 2 bases respectively, with 4 bases between them. The length of the CDR3 is 11 residues. CDR1 and CDR2 from the germline V gene are MNHEY and SMNVEV (reference sequence).

The chain has TRBV7-9 and TRBJ2-7; 12 bases map to TRBD1. Germline assignment: CDR1 SEHNR and CDR2 FQNEAQ (reference sequence). Germline trimming cut 5 bases from V and 5 bases from J; bases unmatched to any gene: 4. This CDR3 region has 14 residues. The CDR3 loop is CASSQGTGGHEQYF. The CDR3 DNA sequence: TGTGCCAGCAGCCAAGGGACAGGGGGCCACGAGCAGTACTTC. Filled out from reference TRBV7-9 and TRBJ2-7, the complete variable domain reads DTGVSQNPRHKITKRGQNVTFRCDPISEHNRLYWYRQTLGQGPEFLTYFQNEAQLEKSRLLSDRFSAERPKGSFSTLEIQRTEQGDSAMYLCASSQGTGGHEQYFGPGTRLTVT.

The J gene is TRBJ2-5, the V gene TRBV9; 14 nucleotides line up with TRBD2. J was trimmed by 5 bases and V by 3 bases; bases with no gene match: 3. Germline lookup yields CDR1 SGDLS and CDR2 YYNGEE. The CDR3 runs to 15 residues. CDR3 protein: CASSGTSGGYETQYF. The CDR3 region has the DNA TGTGCCAGCAGCGGGACTAGCGGGGGGTACGAGACCCAGTACTTC.

The CDR3 coding sequence is TGTGCCAGCAGTGAAGGCCTAGTTTGGACGGAAAAACTGTTTTTT. It translates to CASSEGLVWTEKLFF. The chain carries TRBV6-1 and TRBJ1-4; D ambiguous. This CDR3 spans 15 amino acids. Germline V CDR1 and CDR2: MNHNS, SASEGT. The V gene lost 1 base and the J gene lost 8 bases, with 14 bases spanning the gap.

As concerns this clone: Other DNA sequences of this sample code for an identical CDR3. The rearrangement uses TRBV27 and TRBJ2-7; D tentatively reads TRBD1 or TRBD2 (5 bases each). V was pared by 4 bases and J by 2 bases, with 9 bases between. Germline CDR1 and CDR2: MNHEY and SMNVEV (reference sequence). The CDR3 has 13 residues. CDR3 DNA: TGTGCCAGCAGTTACAGGACTGCCTACGAGCAGTACTTC. Translated, it gives CASSYRTAYEQYF.

The chain links TRBV19 to TRBJ1-2; unclear D gene. Germline V gives CDR1 LNHDA, CDR2 SQIVND (reference sequence). V dropped 3 bases and J dropped 0 bases, with 8 bases sitting between them. The CDR3 runs 14 residues. This CDR3 is CASSIGAANYGYTF. CDR3 in DNA: TGTGCCAGTAGTATTGGAGCGGCTAACTATGGCTACACCTTC.

The gene calls are TRBV11-2 and TRBJ1-4; no firm D call. V was shortened by 4 bases and J by 10 bases, with 10 bases between the two germline ends. This CDR3 is 12 amino acids long. From germline, CDR1 is SGHAT and CDR2 FQNNGV. The CDR3 sequence: CASSSPPGKLFF. CDR3 bases: TGTGCCAGCAGCTCCCCCCCGGGAAAACTGTTTTTT. Based on the CDR3 plus reference TRBV11-2 and TRBJ1-4, the full variable domain is EAGVAQSPRYKIIEKRQSVAFWCNPISGHATLYWYQQILGQGPKLLIQFQNNGVVDDSQLPKDRFSAERLKGVDSTLKIQPAKLEDSAVYLCASSSPPGKLFFGSGTQLSVL.

This clone was found a few times. This rearrangement joins TRBV6-5 to TRBJ1-1; unclear D gene. CDR3 length: 14 amino acids. With 4 bases removed from V and 0 bases from J, the gap between germline ends came to 9 bases. Germline lookup yields CDR1 MNHEY and CDR2 SVGAGI. The CDR3 DNA reads as TGTGCCAGCAGTTCGGACGGAATGAACACTGAAGCTTTCTTT. The encoded protein is CASSSDGMNTEAFF.

The chain combines TRBV12-5 with TRBJ1-6, with 8 bases matching TRBD1. The CDR3 loop spans 18 amino acids. Germline trimming cut 0 bases from V and 4 bases from J; bases unmatched to any gene: 8. CDR1 is LGHNT and CDR2 is FRNRAP in the germline V gene. The CDR3 loop reads CASGLVLGQGPYNSPLHF. CDR3 nucleotide sequence: TGTGCTAGTGGTTTGGTACTTGGACAGGGCCCTTATAATTCACCCCTCCACTTT.

Only one count was recorded for this clone. The rearrangement uses TRBV28 and TRBJ1-4, with 8 positions matching TRBD1. Germline CDR1 is MDHEN and CDR2 is SYDVKM. Trimming removed 6 bases from V and 7 bases from J; junction bases left unmatched: 7. The CDR3 length is 14 residues. The CDR3 nucleotides are TGTGCCAGCAGCCGGACAGGGCAGGTTGAAAAACTGTTTTTT. Translation gives CASSRTGQVEKLFF.

The J gene is TRBJ1-6, the V gene TRBV6-1; 7 bases map to TRBD1. The V gene end was trimmed by 3 bases and the J gene end by 7 bases; junction bases not matched to a gene: 6. This CDR3 is 15 amino acids long. Germline V gene data show CDR1 as MNHNS and CDR2 as SASEGT. CDR3 sequence reads: CASSDPTGRNSPLHF. The CDR3 DNA follows: TGTGCCAGCAGTGACCCGACAGGGAGGAATTCACCCCTCCACTTT.

The CDR3: CSVEGVSGGVGSYNEQFF. The CDR3, as DNA: TGCAGCGTTGAAGGGGTTAGCGGGGGCGTCGGATCCTACAATGAGCAGTTCTTC. The rearrangement links TRBV29-1 to TRBJ2-1; 9 nucleotides match TRBD2. Trimming at V came to 1 base and at J to 1 base, leaving 11 bases not matched to a gene. This CDR3 has 18 residues. The germline CDR1 and CDR2 sequences are SQVTM and ANQGSEA.

This clone was picked up a small number of times. The J gene is TRBJ2-3, the V gene TRBV6-5; 10 nucleotides agree with TRBD2. The CDR3 is 14 residues long. Germline CDR1 and CDR2: MNHEY and SVGAGI. V shed 2 bases and J 10 bases; nucleotides not matched to a gene: 6. The CDR3 DNA reads as TGTGCCAGCAGTTACGGTGCTAGCGGGGGTGCGCAGTATTTT. It translates to CASSYGASGGAQYF.

Worth noting for this clone: The sample has other DNA sequences that encode this CDR3 too. Written as DNA, the CDR3 is TGTGCCAGCAGTTTGGGGCAGGGGCCCTCCTACGAGCAGTACTTC. Translating gives CASSLGQGPSYEQYF. This sequence joins TRBV28 and TRBJ2-7; D perhaps matches TRBD1 (6 bases). The V gene lost 3 bases and the J gene lost 0 bases, with 12 bases spanning the gap. The CDR3 loop spans 15 amino acids. Germline-derived CDR1 and CDR2 are MDHEN and SYDVKM.

The V gene is TRBV4-1, the J gene TRBJ1-1; 10 positions agree with TRBD1. Trimming cost V 3 bases and J 5 bases; bases outside gene matches: 9. The CDR3 is made up of 16 amino acids. CDR1 is MGHRA, CDR2 YSYEKL, per germline. CDR3: CASSQGTGVFSTEAFF. The CDR3 DNA reads as TGCGCCAGCAGCCAGGGGACAGGGGTTTTTAGTACTGAAGCTTTCTTT.